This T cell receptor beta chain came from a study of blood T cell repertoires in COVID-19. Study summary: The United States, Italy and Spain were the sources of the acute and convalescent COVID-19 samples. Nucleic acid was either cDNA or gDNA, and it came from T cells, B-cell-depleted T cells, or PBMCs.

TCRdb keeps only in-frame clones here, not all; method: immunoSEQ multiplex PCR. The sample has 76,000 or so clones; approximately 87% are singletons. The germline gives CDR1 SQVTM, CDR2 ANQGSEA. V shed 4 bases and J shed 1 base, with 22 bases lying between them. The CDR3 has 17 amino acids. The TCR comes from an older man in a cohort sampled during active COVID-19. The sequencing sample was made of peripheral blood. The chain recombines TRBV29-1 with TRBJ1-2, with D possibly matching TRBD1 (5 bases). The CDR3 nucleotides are TGCAGCGTTGTTAGTATGGTCAGGGCGAAATTTAACTATGGCTACACCTTC. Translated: CSVVSMVRAKFNYGYTF.